This note documents a single T cell receptor (beta chain) sequence. Its antigen is as yet unknown. This entry belongs to a study of blood T cells in healthy people across ages. The study's findings and limits: It was the long-lived donors that had more naive CD4+ cells and higher diversity than aged donors.

This CDR3 comprises 13 residues. Primers used in a second PCR of about 7 to 11 cycles were a sample-barcoded 5' primer and a J-beta primer mix. TCRdb itself ran the 5' RACE reads through MiXCR, one entry per CDR3 protein. The sample has about 1.8 million distinct CDR3 sequences, about 49% seen once. The source of this sequence is a woman in her forties in good health. J is TRBJ2-7 and V is TRBV21-1. TRBV21-1 is a recognized pseudogene. The sequenced material came from blood. DNA of the CDR3: TGTGCCAGCTCTAAACCAATCCAAGAGACCCTGTACTTC. Protein product: CASSKPIQETLYF.